This T cell receptor beta chain was captured in a study of identical twins. There are many counts of this clonotype. What it recognizes is unknown. CDR3 length: 15 amino acids. The ends were cut back, 0 bases at V and 1 base at J, with 9 bases in the middle. Germline values: CDR1 GTSNPN, CDR2 SVGIG (reference sequence). TCRdb itself ran the 5' RACE reads through MiXCR, one entry per CDR3 protein. This repertoire shows approximately 300,000 distinct CDR3 sequences, around 9.7% found once; its top ten account for roughly 6.4%. Regarding the study as a whole: Monozygotic twin pairs showed more out-of-frame TCR alpha sharing than models estimated. Zero-insertion analyses might be partly confounded by invariant T cells like MAIT and iNKT.

These data were also filed under a second study, of yellow fever vaccine responses in identical twins. This second study notes: As reported, the vaccine T cell response of twins seemed partly convergent and partly personalized.

The TCR originated in a woman in her late teens or twenties in good health. V gene TRBV30 combines with J gene TRBJ2-2, with D uncertain. Sample: CD8+ T cells sorted from blood. The CDR3 DNA reads TGTGCCTGGAGTGTACCTGACCTGAACACCGGGGAGCTGTTTTTT. This sequence encodes CAWSVPDLNTGELFF.